The 4 T cell receptor beta chains below come from one sample, sequenced in a study of cytomegalovirus exposure and HLA in healthy donors. Method: immunoSEQ multiplex PCR; TCRdb's copy keeps in-frame clones and lacks some. The table has more than 120,000 clones, around 90% seen once. Sequenced material: PBMCs. The receptor set was obtained from a man aged 18 to 29 in good health and CMV-seropositive.

V is TRBV5-5 and J is TRBJ2-7, with D perhaps TRBD2 (6 bases). V was pared by 2 bases and J by 6 bases, with 9 bases between. Germline-derived CDR1 and CDR2 are SGHKS and YYEKEE (reference sequence). The CDR3 has 12 residues. The CDR3 nucleotides read TGTGCCAGCAGCTTAAGCGGGCGCGAGCAGTACTTC. Its translation is CASSLSGREQYF.

This clone turned up a few times. This chain links TRBV2 with TRBJ2-7; TRBD1 matches 7 bases. The CDR3 covers 12 residues. V shed 5 bases and J 4 bases; nucleotides not matched to a gene: 2. Germline V gives CDR1 SNHLY, CDR2 FYNNEI. The CDR3 nucleotides read TGTGCCAGCAGTTTGACAGGGTACGAGCAGTACTTC. Translation gives CASSLTGYEQYF.

This clone was seen once. The rearrangement links TRBV11-2 to TRBJ2-2; D gene ambiguous. CDR3 length: 17 residues. CDR1 SGHAT and CDR2 FQNNGV come from the germline V gene. The V end was cut by 1 base, the J end by 3 bases, with 15 bases between. CDR3 sequence (DNA): TGTGCCAGCAGCTTAGTCTCAGGTTGGGTGGACACCGGGGAGCTGTTTTTT. Its translation: CASSLVSGWVDTGELFF.

The chain has TRBV5-1 and TRBJ1-1; TRBD1 matches 9 bases. CDR3 length: 15 amino acids. Trimming cost V 4 bases and J 2 bases; bases outside gene matches: 6. The germline V gene encodes CDR1 SGHRS and CDR2 YFSETQ. The CDR3 loop is CASSARTGANTEAFF. The DNA of the CDR3 is TGCGCCAGCAGCGCCCGGACAGGGGCAAACACTGAAGCTTTCTTT. Variable domain in full (rest from reference TRBV5-1 and TRBJ1-1): KAGVTQTPRYLIKTRGQQVTLSCSPISGHRSVSWYQQTPGQGLQFLFEYFSETQRNKGNFPGRFSGRQFSNSRSEMNVSTLELGDSALYLCASSARTGANTEAFFGQGTRLTVV.